This T cell receptor (beta chain) comes out of a study of T cells in Graves' hyperthyroidism and ophthalmopathy. Germline values: CDR1 SGHTS, CDR2 YDEGEE. The CDR3 is made up of 14 amino acids. V gave up 0 bases and J gave up 2 bases, with 8 bases separating them. Study-level findings and limits: It was a median 6.5 months before onset that the model predicted ophthalmopathy.

Graves' hyperthyroidism qualified as stable when ophthalmopathy did not progress within 18 months. Patients between 18 and 65 years old had hyperthyroidism, newly diagnosed and lasting under 2 months. Clinical symptoms, serum thyroxine, TRAb, thyroid ultrasound and orbital computed tomography informed diagnoses. This clonotype was observed at least ten times. Its antigen is unknown. The TCR beta CDR3 regions underwent amplification using RNA transcripts as the source. With the HTBI primer set, the TCR CDR3 went through a first round of RT-PCR. MiXCR was run by TCRdb on the multiplex PCR reads, yielding one entry per CDR3 protein. The sample lists about 320,000 distinct CDR3 sequences; 16% were seen once.

The chain has TRBV5-8 and TRBJ1-2, with D hard to call. The specimen was blood. This sequence originates from a young man with Graves' hyperthyroidism. CDR3 sequence: CASSLEWSNYGYTF. In nucleotides, the CDR3 is TGTGCCAGCAGCTTGGAGTGGTCGAACTATGGCTACACCTTC. Using reference TRBV5-8 and TRBJ1-2 for the parts outside the CDR3, the full variable domain is EAGVTQSPTHLIKTRGQQATLRCSPISGHTSVYWYQQALGLGLQFLLWYDEGEERNRGNFPPRFSGRQFPNYSSELNVNALELEDSALYLCASSLEWSNYGYTFGSGTRLTVV.